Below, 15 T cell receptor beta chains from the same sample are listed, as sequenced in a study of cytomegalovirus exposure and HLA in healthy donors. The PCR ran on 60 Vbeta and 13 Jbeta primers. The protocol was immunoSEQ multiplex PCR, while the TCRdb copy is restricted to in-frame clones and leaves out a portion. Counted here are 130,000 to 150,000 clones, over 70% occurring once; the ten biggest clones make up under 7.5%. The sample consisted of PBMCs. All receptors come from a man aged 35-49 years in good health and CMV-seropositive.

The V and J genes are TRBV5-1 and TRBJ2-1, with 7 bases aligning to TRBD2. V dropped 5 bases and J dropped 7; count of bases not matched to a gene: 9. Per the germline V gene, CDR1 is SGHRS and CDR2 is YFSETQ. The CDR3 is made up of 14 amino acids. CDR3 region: CASSLAAWGNEQFF. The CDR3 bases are TGCGCCAGCAGTCTAGCGGCCTGGGGGAATGAGCAGTTCTTC. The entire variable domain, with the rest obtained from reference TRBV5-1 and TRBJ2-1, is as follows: KAGVTQTPRYLIKTRGQQVTLSCSPISGHRSVSWYQQTPGQGLQFLFEYFSETQRNKGNFPGRFSGRQFSNSRSEMNVSTLELGDSALYLCASSLAAWGNEQFFGPGTRLTVL.

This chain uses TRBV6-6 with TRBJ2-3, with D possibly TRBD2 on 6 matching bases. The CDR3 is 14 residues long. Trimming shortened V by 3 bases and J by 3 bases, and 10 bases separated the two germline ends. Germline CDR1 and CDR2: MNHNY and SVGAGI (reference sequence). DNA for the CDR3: TGTGCCAGCAGTTATCCACGGGGGACAGATACGCAGTATTTT. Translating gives CASSYPRGTDTQYF.

Here the CDR3 reads CASSDFAGNQPQHF. CDR3 nucleotides: TGTGCCAGCAGTGACTTTGCAGGCAATCAGCCCCAGCATTTT. The chain recombines TRBV6-4 with TRBJ1-5; D is uncertain. CDR3 length: 14 residues. The germline V and J ends were trimmed by 1 base and 2 bases, with 6 bases remaining between them. Germline CDR1 and CDR2: MRHNA and SNTAGT.

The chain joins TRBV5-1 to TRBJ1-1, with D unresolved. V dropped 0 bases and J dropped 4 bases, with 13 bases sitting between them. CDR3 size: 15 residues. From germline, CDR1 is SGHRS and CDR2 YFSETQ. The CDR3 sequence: CASSLDGVRSTEAFF. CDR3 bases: TGCGCCAGCAGCTTGGACGGGGTAAGGAGCACTGAAGCTTTCTTT.

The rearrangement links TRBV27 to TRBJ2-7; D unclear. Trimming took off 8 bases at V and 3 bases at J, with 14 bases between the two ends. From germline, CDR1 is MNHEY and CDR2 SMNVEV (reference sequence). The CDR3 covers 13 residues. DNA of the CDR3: TGTGCCAGCTCTTATCAATCAGGCTACGAGCAGTACTTC. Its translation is CASSYQSGYEQYF.

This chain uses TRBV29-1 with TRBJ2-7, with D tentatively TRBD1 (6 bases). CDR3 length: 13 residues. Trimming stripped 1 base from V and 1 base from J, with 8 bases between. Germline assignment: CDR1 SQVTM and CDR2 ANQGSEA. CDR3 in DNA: TGCAGCGTTGAAGCGACAGGTTCCTACGAGCAGTACTTC. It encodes CSVEATGSYEQYF.

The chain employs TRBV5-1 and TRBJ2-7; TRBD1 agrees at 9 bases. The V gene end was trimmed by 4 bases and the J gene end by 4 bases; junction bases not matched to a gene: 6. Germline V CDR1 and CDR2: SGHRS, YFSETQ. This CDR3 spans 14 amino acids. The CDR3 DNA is TGCGCCAGCAGCACGGACAGGGGTTCGTACGAGCAGTACTTC. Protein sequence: CASSTDRGSYEQYF.

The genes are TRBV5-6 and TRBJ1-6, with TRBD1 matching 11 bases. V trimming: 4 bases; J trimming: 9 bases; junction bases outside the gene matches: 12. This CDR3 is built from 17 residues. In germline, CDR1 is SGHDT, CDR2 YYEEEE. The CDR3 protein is CASSPGTGGILGSPLHF. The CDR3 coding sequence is TGTGCCAGCAGCCCCGGGACAGGGGGAATACTTGGTTCACCCCTCCACTTT. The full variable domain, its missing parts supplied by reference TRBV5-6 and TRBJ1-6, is DAGVTQSPTHLIKTRGQQVTLRCSPKSGHDTVSWYQQALGQGPQFIFQYYEEEERQRGNFPDRFSGHQFPNYSSELNVNALLLGDSALYLCASSPGTGGILGSPLHFGNGTRLTVT.

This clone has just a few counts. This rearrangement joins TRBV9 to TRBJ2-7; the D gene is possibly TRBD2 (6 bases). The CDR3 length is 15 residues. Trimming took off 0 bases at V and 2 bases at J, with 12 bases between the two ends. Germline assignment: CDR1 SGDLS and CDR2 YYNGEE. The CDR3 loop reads CASSVGGSGTYEQYF. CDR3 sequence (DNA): TGTGCCAGCAGCGTAGGAGGTAGCGGAACCTACGAGCAGTACTTC.

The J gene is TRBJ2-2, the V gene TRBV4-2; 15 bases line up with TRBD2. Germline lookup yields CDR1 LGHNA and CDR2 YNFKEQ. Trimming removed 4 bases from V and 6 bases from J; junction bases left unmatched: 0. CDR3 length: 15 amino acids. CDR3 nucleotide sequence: TGTGCCAGCAGCCGGACTAGCGGGGGGGCCGGGGAGCTGTTTTTT. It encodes CASSRTSGGAGELFF.

The CDR3 here is CASSQDKGTSYEQYF. CDR3 sequence (DNA): TGCGCCAGCAGCCAAGATAAGGGGACTTCCTACGAGCAGTACTTC. The chain combines TRBV4-1 with TRBJ2-7; D is possibly TRBD2 (6 bases). Per germline, CDR1 MGHRA and CDR2 YSYEKL. The CDR3 is 15 residues long. V was clipped by 0 bases and J by 1 base, with 10 bases between them.

The CDR3 reads CASSVATDRYNEQFF. The DNA of the CDR3 is TGTGCCAGCAGCGTAGCTACGGACAGATACAATGAGCAGTTCTTC. The genes are TRBV9 and TRBJ2-1; D is possibly TRBD1 (6 bases). The germline gives CDR1 SGDLS, CDR2 YYNGEE. The V end was cut by 0 bases, the J end by 4 bases, with 11 bases between. CDR3 length: 15 amino acids.

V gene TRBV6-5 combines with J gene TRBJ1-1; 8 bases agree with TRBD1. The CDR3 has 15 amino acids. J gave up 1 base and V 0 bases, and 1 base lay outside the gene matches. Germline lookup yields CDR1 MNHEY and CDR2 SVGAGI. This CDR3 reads CASSYSGTGNTEAFF. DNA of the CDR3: TGTGCCAGCAGTTACTCAGGGACAGGGAACACTGAAGCTTTCTTT.

The CDR3: CSVEGTSGALGYNEQFF. CDR3 sequence (DNA): TGCAGCGTTGAAGGGACTAGCGGGGCCTTGGGGTACAATGAGCAGTTCTTC. The chain employs TRBV29-1 and TRBJ2-1; 12 bases align to TRBD2. This CDR3 is built from 17 residues. Germline CDR1 SQVTM, CDR2 ANQGSEA. Germline trimming cut 1 base from V and 4 bases from J; bases unmatched to any gene: 8.

The CDR3 spells CSARQGAYEQYF. In DNA form, the CDR3 reads TGCAGCGCCAGACAGGGAGCCTACGAGCAGTACTTC. The chain has TRBV29-1 and TRBJ2-7, with TRBD1 matching 7 bases. Germline V CDR1 and CDR2: SQVTM, ANQGSEA. Unmatched junction bases numbered 5, after V lost 7 bases and J lost 2 bases. CDR3 length: 12 residues.